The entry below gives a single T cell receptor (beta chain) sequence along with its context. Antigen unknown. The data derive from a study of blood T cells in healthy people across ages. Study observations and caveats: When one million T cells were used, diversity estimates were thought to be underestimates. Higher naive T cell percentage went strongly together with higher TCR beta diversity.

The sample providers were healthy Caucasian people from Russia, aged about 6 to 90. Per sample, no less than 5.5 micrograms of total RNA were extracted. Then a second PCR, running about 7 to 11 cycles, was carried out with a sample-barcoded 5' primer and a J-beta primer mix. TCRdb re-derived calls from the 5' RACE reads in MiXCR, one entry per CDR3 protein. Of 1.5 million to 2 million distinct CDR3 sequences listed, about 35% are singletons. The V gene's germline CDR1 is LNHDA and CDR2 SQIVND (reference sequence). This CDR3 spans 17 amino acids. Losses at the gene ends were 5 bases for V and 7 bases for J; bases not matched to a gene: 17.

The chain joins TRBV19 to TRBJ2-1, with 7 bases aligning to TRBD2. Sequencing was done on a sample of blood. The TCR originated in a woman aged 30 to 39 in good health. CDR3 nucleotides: TGTGCCAGTAGTGGATGGTTCAGGAGCGGGGTTGGGAATGAGCAGTTCTTC. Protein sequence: CASSGWFRSGVGNEQFF.